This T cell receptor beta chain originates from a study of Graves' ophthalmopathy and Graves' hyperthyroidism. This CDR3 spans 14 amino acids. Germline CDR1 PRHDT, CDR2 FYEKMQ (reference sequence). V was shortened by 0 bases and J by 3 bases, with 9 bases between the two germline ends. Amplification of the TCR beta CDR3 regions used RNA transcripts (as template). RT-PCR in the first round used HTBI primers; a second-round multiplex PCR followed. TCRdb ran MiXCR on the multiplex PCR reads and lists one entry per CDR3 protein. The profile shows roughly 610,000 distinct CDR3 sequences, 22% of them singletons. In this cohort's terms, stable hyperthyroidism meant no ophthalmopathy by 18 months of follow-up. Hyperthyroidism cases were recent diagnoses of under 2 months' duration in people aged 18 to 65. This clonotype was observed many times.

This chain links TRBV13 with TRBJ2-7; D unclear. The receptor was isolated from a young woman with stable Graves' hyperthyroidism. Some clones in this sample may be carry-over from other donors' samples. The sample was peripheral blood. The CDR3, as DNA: TGTGCCAGCAGCTTAGGCCATGCTAGCTACGAGCAGTACTTC. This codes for CASSLGHASYEQYF.